Included here is one T cell receptor beta chain sequence, with context. The junction departs from the called germline gene at one end, perhaps through a read error. TCR beta CDR3 regions were amplified from RNA. When the TCR CDR3 underwent first-round RT-PCR, the HTBI primer set was used. TCRdb used MiXCR to reprocess the multiplex PCR reads, holding one entry per CDR3 protein. The table has 250,000 or so distinct CDR3 sequences, more than 14% seen once; the top ten hold roughly 13%. This sample is part of a study of T cells in Graves' hyperthyroidism and ophthalmopathy. The CDR3 extends over 13 amino acids. The germline V gene encodes CDR1 GTSNPN and CDR2 SVGIG (reference sequence).

This receptor was obtained from a woman between 35 and 50 years old with Graves' hyperthyroidism that later progressed to Graves' ophthalmopathy. J is TRBJ1-4 and V is TRBV30; no clear D gene. Sequenced: blood. CDR3 loop: CAWSGQSNEKLCF. In DNA form, the CDR3 reads TGTGCCTGGAGCGGGCAGTCTAATGAAAAGCTGTGTTTT.